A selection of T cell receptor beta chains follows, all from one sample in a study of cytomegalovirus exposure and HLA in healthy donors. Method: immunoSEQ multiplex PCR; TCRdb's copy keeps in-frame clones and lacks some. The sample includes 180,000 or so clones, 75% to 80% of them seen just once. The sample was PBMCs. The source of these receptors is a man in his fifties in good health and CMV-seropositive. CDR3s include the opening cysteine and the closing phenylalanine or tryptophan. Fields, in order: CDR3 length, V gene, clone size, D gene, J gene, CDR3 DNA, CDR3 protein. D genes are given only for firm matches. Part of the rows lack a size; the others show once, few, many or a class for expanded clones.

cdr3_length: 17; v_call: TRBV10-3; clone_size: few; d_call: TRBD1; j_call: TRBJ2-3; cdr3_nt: TGTGCCATCAGTGTCAGGTTACCGGGACAGGGAACAGATACGCAGTATTTT; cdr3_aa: CAISVRLPGQGTDTQYF
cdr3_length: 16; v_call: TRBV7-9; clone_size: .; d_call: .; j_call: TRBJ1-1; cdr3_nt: TGTGCCAGCAGCACAGGAACGCGGTGGGTGAACACTGAAGCTTTCTTT; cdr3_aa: CASSTGTRWVNTEAFF
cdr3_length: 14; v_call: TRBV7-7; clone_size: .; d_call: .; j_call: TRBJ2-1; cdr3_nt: TGTGCCAGCAGCTTCGGAGGGGTCGGCAATGAGCAGTTCTTC; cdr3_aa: CASSFGGVGNEQFF
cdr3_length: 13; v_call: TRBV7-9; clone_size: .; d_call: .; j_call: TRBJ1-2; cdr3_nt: TGTGCCAGCAGCCCCCTCGGGGGGCAACTGGACACCTTC; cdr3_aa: CASSPLGGQLDTF
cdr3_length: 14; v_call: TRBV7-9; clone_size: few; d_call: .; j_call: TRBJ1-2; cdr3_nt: TGTGCCAGCAGCCCTCGGCGGGGCGGCTATGGCTACACCTTC; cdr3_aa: CASSPRRGGYGYTF
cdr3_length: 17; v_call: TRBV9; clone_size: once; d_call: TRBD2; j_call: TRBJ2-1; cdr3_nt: TGTGCCAGCAGCGTAGTGGGAGGACTAGCGGGGGGCCGAGCTCAGTTCTTC; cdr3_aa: CASSVVGGLAGGRAQFF
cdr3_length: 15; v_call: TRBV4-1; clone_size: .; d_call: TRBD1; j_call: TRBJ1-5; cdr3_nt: TGCGCCAGCAGCTATGGGACAGGGGGGCCGGAGCCCCAGCATTTT; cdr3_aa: CASSYGTGGPEPQHF
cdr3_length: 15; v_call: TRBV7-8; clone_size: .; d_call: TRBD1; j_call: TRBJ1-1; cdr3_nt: TGTGCCAGCAGCGCTCCGACAGGGTTGAGCACTGAAGCTTTCTTT; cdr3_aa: CASSAPTGLSTEAFF
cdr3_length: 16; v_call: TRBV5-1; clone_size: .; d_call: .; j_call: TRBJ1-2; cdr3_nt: TGCGCCAGCAGCTTGGCCGTAAGGCAGCGCCTAGAAAGCTACACCTTC; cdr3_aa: CASSLAVRQRLESYTF
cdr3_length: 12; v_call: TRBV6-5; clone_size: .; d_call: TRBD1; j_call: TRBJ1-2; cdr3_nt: TGTGCCAGCAGGTCAGGGGGCTATGGCTACACCTTC; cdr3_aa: CASRSGGYGYTF
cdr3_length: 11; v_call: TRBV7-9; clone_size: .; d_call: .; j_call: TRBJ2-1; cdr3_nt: TGTGCCAGCAGCTCCGACAATGAGCAGTTCTTC; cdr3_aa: CASSSDNEQFF
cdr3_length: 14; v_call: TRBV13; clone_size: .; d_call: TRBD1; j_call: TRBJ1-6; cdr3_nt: TGTGCCAGCAGCCAAGACAGGGGAAATTCACCCCTCCACTTT; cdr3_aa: CASSQDRGNSPLHF
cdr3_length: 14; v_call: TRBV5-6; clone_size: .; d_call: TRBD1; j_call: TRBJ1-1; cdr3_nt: TGTGCCAGCAGCCTCGGACAGGGTCCCACTGAAGCTTTCTTT; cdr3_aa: CASSLGQGPTEAFF
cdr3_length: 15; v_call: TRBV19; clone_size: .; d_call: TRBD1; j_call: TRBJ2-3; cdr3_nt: TGTGCCAGTAGCCGGCGACAGGGTATTACAGATACGCAGTATTTT; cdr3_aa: CASSRRQGITDTQYF
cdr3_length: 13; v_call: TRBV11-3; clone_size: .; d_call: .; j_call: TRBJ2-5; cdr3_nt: TGTGCCAGCAGCTTGACAGTTCAAGAGACCCAGTACTTC; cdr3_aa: CASSLTVQETQYF
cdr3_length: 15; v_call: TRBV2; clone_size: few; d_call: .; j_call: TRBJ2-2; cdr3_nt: TGTGCCAGCAGAGAAAGGGGATCATCTGTCGGGGAGCTGTTTTTT; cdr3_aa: CASRERGSSVGELFF
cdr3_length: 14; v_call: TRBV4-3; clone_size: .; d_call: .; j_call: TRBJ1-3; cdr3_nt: TGCGCCAGCAGCCAAGACAGGGTTGGAAACACCATATATTTT; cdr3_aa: CASSQDRVGNTIYF
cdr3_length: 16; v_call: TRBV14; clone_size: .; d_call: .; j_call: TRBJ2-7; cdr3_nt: TGTGCCAGCAGCCAAGAAGGCGGCAGCAGAGCTTACGAGCAGTACTTC; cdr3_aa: CASSQEGGSRAYEQYF
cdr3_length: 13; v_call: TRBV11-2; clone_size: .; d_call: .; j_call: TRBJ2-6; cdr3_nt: TGTGCCGGCCGGAGAGTTGGGGCCAACGTCCTGACTTTC; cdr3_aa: CAGRRVGANVLTF
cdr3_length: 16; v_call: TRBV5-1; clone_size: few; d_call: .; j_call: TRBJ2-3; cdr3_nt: TGCGCCAGCAGCTGGAGGCCAGGGGCGCAGGGGGATACGCAGTATTTT; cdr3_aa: CASSWRPGAQGDTQYF
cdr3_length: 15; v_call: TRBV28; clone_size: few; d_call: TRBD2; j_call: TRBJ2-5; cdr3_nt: TGTGCCAGCAGTTTAGCGGGGGGGACCTGGGAGACCCAGTACTTC; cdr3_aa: CASSLAGGTWETQYF
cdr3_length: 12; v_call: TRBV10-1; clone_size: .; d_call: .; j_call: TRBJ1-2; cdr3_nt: TGCGCCAGCAGTGAAACAGGGCTCGGCTACACCTTC; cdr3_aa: CASSETGLGYTF
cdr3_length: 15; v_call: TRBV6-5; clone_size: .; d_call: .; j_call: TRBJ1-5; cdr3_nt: TGTGCCAGCAGCCGGGGAGGCGGTAACAATCAGCCCCAGCATTTT; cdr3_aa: CASSRGGGNNQPQHF
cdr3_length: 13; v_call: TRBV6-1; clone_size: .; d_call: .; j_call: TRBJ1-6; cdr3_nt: TGTGCCAGCAGCCAGGGTGATAGTTCACCCCTCCACTTT; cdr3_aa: CASSQGDSSPLHF
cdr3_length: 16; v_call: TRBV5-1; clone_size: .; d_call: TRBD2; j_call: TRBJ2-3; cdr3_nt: TGCGCCAGCAGCCTTGGGACTAGCGGGAGCACAGATACGCAGTATTTT; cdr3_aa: CASSLGTSGSTDTQYF
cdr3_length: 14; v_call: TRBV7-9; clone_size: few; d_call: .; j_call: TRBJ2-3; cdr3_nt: TGTGCCAGCAGCTTGAGGGGGAGCACAGATACGCAGTATTTT; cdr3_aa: CASSLRGSTDTQYF
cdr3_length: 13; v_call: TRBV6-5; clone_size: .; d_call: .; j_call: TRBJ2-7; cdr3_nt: TGTGCCAGCAGTTACGGCGGTTTCTACGAGCAGTACTTC; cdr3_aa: CASSYGGFYEQYF
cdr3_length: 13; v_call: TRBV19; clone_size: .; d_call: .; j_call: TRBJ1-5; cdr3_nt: TGTGCCAGTAGTATAGGGGGGCCTCAGCCCCAGCATTTT; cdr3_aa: CASSIGGPQPQHF
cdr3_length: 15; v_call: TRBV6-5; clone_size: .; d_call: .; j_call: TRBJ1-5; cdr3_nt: TGTGCCAGCAGACGAACGGGTGACAGAAATCAGCCCCCGCATTTT; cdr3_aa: CASRRTGDRNQPPHF
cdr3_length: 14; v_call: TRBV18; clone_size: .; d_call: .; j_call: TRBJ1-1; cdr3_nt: TGTGCCAGCTCACCCCCGGGGGGGGCCGCTGAAGCTTTCTTT; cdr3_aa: CASSPPGGAAEAFF
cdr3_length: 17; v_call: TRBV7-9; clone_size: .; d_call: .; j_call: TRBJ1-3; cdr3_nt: TGTGCCAGCAGCTTATTCCCTGGGGGCGACGCTGGAAACACCATATATTTT; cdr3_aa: CASSLFPGGDAGNTIYF
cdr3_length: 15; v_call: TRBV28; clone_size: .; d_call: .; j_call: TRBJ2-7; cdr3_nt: TGTGCCAGCAGTTTGTCACCCTCCGGTTACGACGAGCAGTACTTC; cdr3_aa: CASSLSPSGYDEQYF
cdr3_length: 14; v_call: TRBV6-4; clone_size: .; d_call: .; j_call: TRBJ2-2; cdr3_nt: TGTGCCAGCGGGGCCAGCGCGAACACCGGGGAGCTGTTTTTT; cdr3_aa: CASGASANTGELFF
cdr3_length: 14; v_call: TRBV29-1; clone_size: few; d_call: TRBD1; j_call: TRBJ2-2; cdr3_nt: TGCAGCGTTGGTGGGACAGCACACACCGGGGAGCTGTTTTTT; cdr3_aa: CSVGGTAHTGELFF
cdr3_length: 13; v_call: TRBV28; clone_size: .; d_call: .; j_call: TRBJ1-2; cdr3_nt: TGTGCCAGCAGGATACCAACAGGGTATGGCTACACCTTC; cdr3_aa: CASRIPTGYGYTF
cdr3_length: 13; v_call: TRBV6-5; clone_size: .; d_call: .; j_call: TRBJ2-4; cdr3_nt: TGTGCCAGCAGCTCTTACGGCAAAAACATTCAGTACTTC; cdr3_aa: CASSSYGKNIQYF
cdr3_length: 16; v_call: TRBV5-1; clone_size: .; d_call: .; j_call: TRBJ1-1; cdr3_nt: TGCGCCAGCACCTTGAGTCCTGACAGGCCGAACACTGAAGCTTTCTTT; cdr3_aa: CASTLSPDRPNTEAFF
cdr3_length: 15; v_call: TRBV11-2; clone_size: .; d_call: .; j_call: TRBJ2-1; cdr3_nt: TGTGCCAGCAGCTTAGCCGGGGTCTCCTACAATGAGCAGTTCTTC; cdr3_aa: CASSLAGVSYNEQFF
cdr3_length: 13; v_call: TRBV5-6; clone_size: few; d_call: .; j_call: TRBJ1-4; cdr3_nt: TGTGCCAGCAGCTTACAGGGTGGAGAAAAACTGTTTTTT; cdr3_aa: CASSLQGGEKLFF
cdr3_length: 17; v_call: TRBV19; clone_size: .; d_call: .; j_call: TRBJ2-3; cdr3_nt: TGTGCCAGTAGTATAGCGGGGGAACTGGTTAGCACAGATACGCAGTATTTT; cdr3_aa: CASSIAGELVSTDTQYF
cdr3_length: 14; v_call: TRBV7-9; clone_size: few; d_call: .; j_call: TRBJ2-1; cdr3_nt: TGTGCCAGCAGCGCGGACAGAACCTACAATGAGCAGTTCTTC; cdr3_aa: CASSADRTYNEQFF
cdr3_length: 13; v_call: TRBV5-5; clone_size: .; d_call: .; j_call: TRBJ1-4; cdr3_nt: TGTGCCAGCAGCTTTACAGGGTCGGAAAAACTGTTTTTT; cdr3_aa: CASSFTGSEKLFF
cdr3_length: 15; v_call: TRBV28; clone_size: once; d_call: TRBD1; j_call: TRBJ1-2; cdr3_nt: TGTGCCAGCAGTCTCCGGGACAGGGGAGTCTATGGCTACACCTTC; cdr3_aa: CASSLRDRGVYGYTF
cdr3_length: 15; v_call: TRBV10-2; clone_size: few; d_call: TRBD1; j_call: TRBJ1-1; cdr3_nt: TGCGCCAGCAGTGAGACAGGGGGCAAGAACACTGAAGCTTTCTTT; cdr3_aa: CASSETGGKNTEAFF
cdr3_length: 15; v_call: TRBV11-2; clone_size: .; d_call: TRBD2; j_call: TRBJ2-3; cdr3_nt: TGTGCCAGCAGCGGCGGGGGGGCCCCCACAGATACGCAGTATTTT; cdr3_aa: CASSGGGAPTDTQYF
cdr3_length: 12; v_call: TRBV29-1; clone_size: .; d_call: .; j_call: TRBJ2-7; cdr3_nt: TGCAGCGTATTGGCAGACTTCTACGAGCAGTACTTC; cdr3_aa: CSVLADFYEQYF
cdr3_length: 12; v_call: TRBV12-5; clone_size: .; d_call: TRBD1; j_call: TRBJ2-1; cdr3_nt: TGTGCTAGTGGGGACAGGGGCGGAGAGCAGTTCTTC; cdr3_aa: CASGDRGGEQFF
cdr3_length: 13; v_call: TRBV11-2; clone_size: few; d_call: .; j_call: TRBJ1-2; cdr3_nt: TGTGCCAGCAGCTTAGACAGGGGCTATGGCTACACCTTC; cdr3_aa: CASSLDRGYGYTF